Included here is one TCR beta chain sequence, with context. Exclusion of a patient followed from autoimmune disease history or systemic immunosuppression. The V and J ends lost 4 bases and 4 bases, in that order; junction bases with no gene match: 10. The CDR3 has 15 amino acids. Germline V CDR1 and CDR2: GTSNPN, SVGIG (reference sequence). Assay used: immunoSEQ multiplex PCR; TCRdb lists only in-frame clones, some missing. The data contain around 30,000 clones, 80% to 90% of them singletons. The sample is drawn from a study of OX40 agonist ivuxolimab in advanced cancers. V gene TRBV30 combines with J gene TRBJ1-5, with TRBD1 matching over 7 bases. This clonotype originated in an adult with an advanced solid tumor such as melanoma, head and neck, liver or kidney cancer. Specimen: CD4+ or CD8+ T cells sorted from blood, collected in a trial of the OX40 agonist ivuxolimab. In DNA form, the CDR3 reads TGTGCCTGGACGACCGGGACAGCCATAAATCAGCCCCAGCATTTT. Amino acids: CAWTTGTAINQPQHF. Combining the CDR3 with reference TRBV30 and TRBJ1-5 gives the whole variable domain SQTIHQWPATLVQPVGSPLSLECTVEGTSNPNLYWYRQAAGRGLQLLFYSVGIGQISSEVPQNLSASRPQDRQFILSSKKLLLSDSGFYLCAWTTGTAINQPQHFGDGTRLSIL.